The rows below give T cell receptor beta chains drawn from one sample of a study of blood T cells in healthy people across ages. TCRdb redid the calling of the 5' RACE reads with MiXCR, one entry per CDR3 protein. The data hold 700,000 to 900,000 distinct CDR3 sequences, with roughly 24% observed a single time. These data also featured in a second study, about T cells of mothers and their children.

The specimen sequenced was blood. The origin of the receptors is a boy aged 5-17 years in good health. CDR3s include the opening cysteine and the closing phenylalanine or tryptophan. The order of the fields is clone size, D gene, J gene, V gene, CDR3 DNA, CDR3 protein. The D gene is left open where the match is weak. Some rows have no size entry. The others give once, few or many, or a class for an expanded clone.

>few|NA|TRBJ2-1|TRBV3-1
TGTGCCAGCAGCCAAAGGGCCTCAAATGAGCAGTTCTTC
CASSQRASNEQFF
>few|NA|TRBJ2-4|TRBV2
TGTGCCAGCATCCAAACCTTGGACGGGGGAGCCAAAAACATTCAGTACTTC
CASIQTLDGGAKNIQYF
>NA|TRBD1|TRBJ2-1|TRBV9
TGTGCCAGCAGCCCAAGGGGGCCTTCCTTTGAGCAGTTCTTC
CASSPRGPSFEQFF
>NA|NA|TRBJ1-1|TRBV29-1
TGCAGCCCATGGGGGGCAGGCACTGAAGCTTTCTTT
CSPWGAGTEAFF
>NA|NA|TRBJ2-5|TRBV7-6
TGTGCCAGCAGCTTCAATCCGCTTAGTGGGGCCCAAGAGACCCAGTACTTC
CASSFNPLSGAQETQYF
>NA|TRBD1|TRBJ1-4|TRBV7-9
TGTGCCAGCAGCTCCTTGGGACAGAGTAATGAAAAACTGTTTTTT
CASSSLGQSNEKLFF
>NA|NA|TRBJ2-5|TRBV4-2
TGTGCCAGCAGAGAGGGGGGCCTACAGTACTTC
CASREGGLQYF
>few|TRBD2|TRBJ2-7|TRBV9
TGTGCCAGCAGCCTGACCGGACTAGCGGCAAACTACGAGCAGTACTTC
CASSLTGLAANYEQYF
>NA|NA|TRBJ2-3|TRBV19
TGTGCCAGTAGTATCCGGGAGAGCGATACGCAGTATTTT
CASSIRESDTQYF
>few|NA|TRBJ2-7|TRBV20-1
TGCAGTGCTAGAGATTGGCCTCCGGAGCAGTACTTC
CSARDWPPEQYF
>few|NA|TRBJ2-7|TRBV6-5
TGTGCCAGCAGTTACCGCGCTTCCTACGAGCAGTACTTC
CASSYRASYEQYF
>few|NA|TRBJ2-3|TRBV29-1
TGCAGCGCCCGACGGGGGACAACCACAGATACGCAGTATTTT
CSARRGTTTDTQYF
>once|TRBD2|TRBJ2-5|TRBV2
TGTGCCAGCAGTGGGGGACTAGCGGGGAGGGAGACCCAGTACTTC
CASSGGLAGRETQYF
>NA|NA|TRBJ1-1|TRBV30
TGTGCCTGCGGACTGAACACTGAAGCTTTCTTT
CACGLNTEAFF
>NA|NA|TRBJ2-5|TRBV20-1
TGCAGTGCTAGAGATTTAACCAGTCTGGAGACCCAGTACTTC
CSARDLTSLETQYF
>NA|TRBD1|TRBJ2-7|TRBV9
TGTGCCAGCAGCGTAGCTGGGACAGGGTCGTCATACGAGCAGTACTTC
CASSVAGTGSSYEQYF
>NA|NA|TRBJ1-6|TRBV28
TGTGCCGCTTCCTGGGACAAATATAATTCACCCCTCCACTTT
CAASWDKYNSPLHF
>NA|NA|TRBJ2-2|TRBV12-3/TRBV12-4
TGTGCCAGCAGCTACAGGACCGGGGAGCTGTTTTTT
CASSYRTGELFF
>NA|NA|TRBJ1-5|TRBV5-6
TGTGCCAGCAGCTTGGGGCGGAATAGCAATCAGCCCCAGCATTTT
CASSLGRNSNQPQHF
>NA|TRBD1|TRBJ2-5|TRBV6-1
TGTGCCAGCAGCAACCTCCGACAGGGGGCATGGGGCTGGACCCAAGAGACCCAGTACTTC
CASSNLRQGAWGWTQETQYF
>once|NA|TRBJ1-3|TRBV2
TGTGCCAGCAGTGAAGGGGGGTCAGACTCTGGAAACACCATATATTTT
CASSEGGSDSGNTIYF
>NA|NA|TRBJ2-3|TRBV12-3/TRBV12-4
TGTGCCAGCAGTTTAGCGCTGGGGGGTTCCACAGATACGCAGTATTTT
CASSLALGGSTDTQYF
>few|TRBD1|TRBJ2-5|TRBV9
TGTGCCAGCACCCGGGACAGCCGACAAGAGACCCAGTACTTC
CASTRDSRQETQYF
>few|NA|TRBJ1-4|TRBV6-5
TGTGCCAGCAACGGACTTACCACAACTAATGAAAAACTGTTTTTT
CASNGLTTTNEKLFF
>NA|TRBD1|TRBJ1-2|TRBV25-1
TGTGCCAGCAGTGATTTAAGGGGGCGGTATGGCTACACCTTC
CASSDLRGRYGYTF
>NA|NA|TRBJ2-7|TRBV4-1
TGCGCCCGCAGCCAAGAAGCGAAAGGGGGAACCTACGAGCAGTACTTC
CARSQEAKGGTYEQYF
>NA|TRBD1|TRBJ1-1|TRBV3-1
TGTGCCAGCAGCCTCACGGACAGGGGGCAGTTGAACACTGAAGCTTTCTTT
CASSLTDRGQLNTEAFF
>NA|TRBD1|TRBJ2-7|TRBV5-1
TGCGCCAGCAGCTCGGGACAGGGTTCTGACGAGCAGTACTTC
CASSSGQGSDEQYF
>NA|NA|TRBJ2-1|TRBV12-5
TGTGCTAGTGGTTTGGTAACGGGGCCCGTCTACAATGAGCAGTTCTTC
CASGLVTGPVYNEQFF
>few|TRBD1|TRBJ1-2|TRBV5-1
TGCGCCAGCAGCCCTGACAGGGGGCAGGGCTACACCTTC
CASSPDRGQGYTF
>few|TRBD2|TRBJ2-1|TRBV6-1
TGTGCCAGCAGTGAAGATCTAGCGGCAACGGCTGAGCAGTTCTTC
CASSEDLAATAEQFF
>NA|NA|TRBJ2-1|TRBV29-1
TGCAGCGTTGAAGACCTTTATGTAAATGAGCAGTTCTTC
CSVEDLYVNEQFF
>NA|TRBD1|TRBJ1-1|TRBV6-1
TGTGCCAGCAGCGAACAGGGGCCGGGGACTGAAGCTTTCTTT
CASSEQGPGTEAFF
>NA|TRBD1|TRBJ1-1|TRBV7-9
TGTGCCAGCAGCTTGGGGACAGGGAAAACTGAAGCTTTCTTT
CASSLGTGKTEAFF
>NA|NA|TRBJ2-7|TRBV6-1
TGTGCCAGCAGTGAATGGCTGGGGCGATCGTCCTACGAGCAGTACTTC
CASSEWLGRSSYEQYF